These T cell receptor beta chains were read from a single sample in a study of graft-versus-host responses after intestinal transplantation. This table comes from immunoSEQ multiplex PCR, and its TCRdb copy is limited to in-frame clones, with some not included. The sample has about 99,000 clones, more than 85% seen once. These TCRs' antigens remain unknown. The sample was unstimulated CD4+ T cells sorted from spleen or lymph node cells, taken before intestinal transplant. The receptors were sampled from a human donor who received an intestinal transplant. Both conserved end residues are part of each CDR3. Each record gives: D gene, J gene, clone size, V gene, CDR3 protein, CDR3 DNA. D genes are given only for firm matches. Some rows have no size entry. The others give once, few or many, or a class for an expanded clone.

TRBD1	TRBJ1-1	NA	TRBV7-6	CASSSTGGGRTEAFF	TGTGCCAGCAGCTCTACAGGGGGAGGACGCACTGAAGCTTTCTTT
NA	TRBJ1-1	NA	TRBV6-5	CASSYDVSSSNTEAFF	TGTGCCAGCAGTTACGATGTAAGCAGTTCGAACACTGAAGCTTTCTTT
NA	TRBJ2-6	NA	TRBV7-3	CASSPPGANVLTF	TGTGCCAGCAGCCCCCCGGGGGCCAACGTCCTGACTTTC
TRBD1	TRBJ1-6	NA	TRBV6-6	CASSGAGQYNSPLHF	TGTGCCAGCTCAGGGGCGGGACAGTATAATTCACCCCTCCACTTT
TRBD1	TRBJ1-2	NA	TRBV10-3	CAISDPTGQGGYGYTF	TGTGCCATCAGTGACCCGACGGGACAGGGAGGCTATGGCTACACCTTC
NA	TRBJ1-5	NA	TRBV19	CASSIEGESQPQHF	TGTGCCAGTAGTATAGAGGGGGAGAGTCAGCCCCAGCATTTT
TRBD1	TRBJ2-3	once	TRBV7-6	CASSFTGGFSTDTQYF	TGTGCCAGCAGCTTCACAGGGGGCTTTAGCACAGATACGCAGTATTTT
NA	TRBJ2-5	NA	TRBV18	CASSPRSGAIRETQYF	TGTGCCAGCTCACCACGGTCTGGGGCTATTCGAGAGACCCAGTACTTC
TRBD2	TRBJ2-1	few	TRBV6-1	CASRPSGSYNEQFF	TGTGCCAGCAGGCCTAGCGGCTCCTACAATGAGCAGTTCTTC
NA	TRBJ2-7	few	TRBV7-6	CASSSDAGVEQYF	TGTGCCAGCAGCTCGGATGCAGGGGTTGAGCAGTACTTC
NA	TRBJ2-1	once	TRBV18	CASSPRDPNEQFF	TGTGCCAGCTCCCCCCGGGACCCCAATGAGCAGTTCTTC
NA	TRBJ2-7	NA	TRBV6-5	CASSTLGHQSGEQYF	TGTGCCAGCAGCACCTTGGGACACCAAAGCGGTGAGCAGTACTTC
TRBD2	TRBJ2-3	NA	TRBV6-6	CASSYGTRTTDTQYF	TGTGCCAGCAGTTACGGGACTAGGACCACAGATACGCAGTATTTT
TRBD1	TRBJ2-7	NA	TRBV9	CASSGTGTGRSEQYF	TGTGCCAGCAGCGGGACCGGGACAGGGCGTTCTGAGCAGTACTTC
TRBD2	TRBJ2-1	NA	TRBV7-3	CASSLNREGEQFF	TGTGCCAGCAGCTTAAACCGGGAGGGTGAGCAGTTCTTC
TRBD1	TRBJ1-3	NA	TRBV7-9	CASSLGDRAYF	TGTGCCAGCAGCTTAGGTGACAGGGCCTACTTT
NA	TRBJ2-3	NA	TRBV5-1	CASTSTDTQYF	TGCGCCAGCACTAGCACAGATACGCAGTATTTT
NA	TRBJ1-1	NA	TRBV5-1	CASTPGMNTEAFF	TGCGCCAGCACACCAGGAATGAACACTGAAGCTTTCTTT
TRBD1	TRBJ1-2	NA	TRBV16	CASSRTFRDRGYTF	TGTGCCAGCAGCCGTACCTTTCGGGACAGAGGCTACACCTTC
NA	TRBJ2-3	NA	TRBV5-1	CASSLIGSSTDTQYF	TGCGCCAGCAGCTTGATTGGGTCTAGCACAGATACGCAGTATTTT
TRBD1	TRBJ2-3	few	TRBV2	CASSQGADTQYF	TGTGCCAGCAGTCAGGGGGCAGATACGCAGTATTTT
TRBD2	TRBJ2-1	NA	TRBV29-1	CSVLQRELGNEQFF	TGCAGCGTTCTGCAGCGGGAGTTGGGAAATGAGCAGTTCTTC
NA	TRBJ2-3	NA	TRBV5-1	CASSLSQGGTDTQYF	TGCGCCAGCAGCTTGTCACAGGGTGGCACAGATACGCAGTATTTT
NA	TRBJ2-5	NA	TRBV2	CASSPISGPQETQYF	TGTGCCAGCAGTCCGATTAGTGGCCCCCAAGAGACCCAGTACTTC
NA	TRBJ1-1	once	TRBV6-1	CASSEVRDTEAFF	TGTGCCAGCAGTGAAGTCAGGGACACTGAAGCTTTCTTT
NA	TRBJ1-5	NA	TRBV5-5	CASSLGRAQPQHF	TGTGCCAGCAGCTTGGGCAGGGCTCAGCCCCAGCATTTT
NA	TRBJ1-2	NA	TRBV6-5	CASTPAATYGYTF	TGTGCCAGCACTCCAGCAGCGACGTACGGCTACACCTTC
TRBD2	TRBJ2-7	NA	TRBV6-1	CASKSGPSGTYEQYF	TGTGCCAGCAAAAGTGGACCTAGCGGGACCTACGAGCAGTACTTC
NA	TRBJ2-7	NA	TRBV18	CASSPNTVEQYF	TGTGCCAGCTCACCGAACACAGTTGAGCAGTACTTC
NA	TRBJ2-3	NA	TRBV10-3	CAISDVGSRDTQYF	TGTGCCATCAGTGACGTCGGGAGTAGAGATACGCAGTATTTT
TRBD1	TRBJ1-1	NA	TRBV10-3	CAIRDRDRLWEAFF	TGTGCCATCAGAGACCGGGACAGACTTTGGGAAGCTTTCTTT
NA	TRBJ1-1	NA	TRBV18	CASSRAGGTEAFF	TGTGCCAGCTCTCGAGCTGGGGGGACTGAAGCTTTCTTT
NA	TRBJ1-6	NA	TRBV9	CASSVAAVNSPLYF	TGTGCCAGCAGCGTTGCAGCAGTAAATTCACCCCTCTACTTT
TRBD1	TRBJ1-6	NA	TRBV7-9	CASSLARDRRSPLHF	TGTGCCAGCAGCTTAGCCCGGGACAGGAGATCACCCCTCCACTTT
NA	TRBJ2-7	NA	TRBV30	CAWARSYEQYF	TGTGCCTGGGCTAGATCCTACGAGCAGTACTTC
NA	TRBJ2-3	NA	TRBV10-3	CAISGRPSTDTQYF	TGTGCCATCAGTGGCCGGCCCAGCACAGATACGCAGTATTTT
NA	TRBJ2-7	few	TRBV2	CASSALRQAYEQYF	TGTGCCAGCAGCGCCTTGAGACAGGCCTACGAGCAGTACTTC
NA	TRBJ2-7	NA	TRBV2	CASLRGDYEQYF	TGTGCCAGCCTACGCGGGGACTACGAGCAGTACTTC
NA	TRBJ2-7	few	TRBV4-1	CASSPQDGEQYF	TGCGCCAGCAGCCCCCAAGACGGCGAGCAGTACTTC
TRBD1	TRBJ1-1	NA	TRBV2	CASTRGAEDTEAFF	TGTGCCAGCACCAGGGGGGCAGAAGACACTGAAGCTTTCTTT
TRBD2	TRBJ2-7	NA	TRBV6-5	CASRAGPQTYEQYF	TGTGCCAGCAGAGCGGGGCCCCAGACTTACGAGCAGTACTTC
TRBD2	TRBJ2-7	NA	TRBV6-5	CASSYSTAGKVEQYF	TGTGCCAGCAGTTACTCGACAGCGGGAAAGGTCGAGCAGTACTTC
NA	TRBJ1-6	NA	TRBV9	CASSVAPGDYNSPLHF	TGTGCCAGCAGCGTAGCCCCAGGGGACTATAATTCACCCCTCCACTTT
TRBD1	TRBJ2-1	once	TRBV7-2	CASSSRTGSSYNEQFF	TGTGCCAGCAGCTCTCGGACAGGGAGCTCCTACAATGAGCAGTTCTTC
NA	TRBJ2-7	NA	TRBV7-9	CASSLFSRGGHSYEQYF	TGTGCCAGCAGCTTATTCAGCCGAGGAGGGCACTCCTACGAGCAGTACTTC
TRBD2	TRBJ2-5	NA	TRBV4-2	CASSLLGLSGGYQETQYF	TGTGCCAGCAGCCTGCTTGGCCTTAGCGGGGGGTACCAAGAGACCCAGTACTTC
TRBD1	TRBJ2-7	NA	TRBV7-9	CASSSPGTGPRYEQYF	TGTGCCAGCAGCTCTCCCGGGACAGGACCTCGCTACGAGCAGTACTTC
TRBD1	TRBJ1-1	NA	TRBV4-2	CASSILTGVRGAFF	TGTGCCAGCAGCATACTGACAGGGGTTCGGGGAGCTTTCTTT